Given below is one T cell receptor beta chain in context. The CDR3 is 17 amino acids. Per germline, CDR1 SGHTA and CDR2 FQGNSA. Trimming cost V 5 bases and J 5 bases; bases outside gene matches: 8. Per the original data handling: Reference gene primer amplification gave estimated nucleated cell counts. Assay used: immunoSEQ multiplex PCR; TCRdb lists only in-frame clones, some missing. The D gene and trimming were derived from the DNA, and the V and J assignments and clone size from that table. The sample records approximately 89,000 clones, around 75% being singletons. The data were obtained in a study of blood T cell repertoires in COVID-19. For the study at large: Whether acute or convalescent, the COVID-19 samples came from the United States, Italy and Spain. Sources were T cells, B-cell-depleted T cells, or PBMCs; the material itself was cDNA or gDNA.

This chain uses TRBV7-2 with TRBJ1-6; 11 positions agree with TRBD1. The receptor was isolated from an older man with acute or convalescent COVID-19. The specimen sequenced was peripheral blood. CDR3 amino acids: CASSTLRTGGNNSPLHF. The CDR3 DNA sequence: TGTGCCAGCAGCACATTACGGACAGGGGGCAATAATTCACCCCTCCACTTT. The whole variable domain, filled in from reference TRBV7-2 and TRBJ1-6, reads GAGVSQSPSNKVTEKGKDVELRCDPISGHTALYWYRQSLGQGLEFLIYFQGNSAPDKSGLPSDRFSAERTGGSVSTLTIQRTQQEDSAVYLCASSTLRTGGNNSPLHFGNGTRLTVT.